These 23 T cell receptor beta chains share one sample of origin, sequenced in a study of blood T cell repertoires in COVID-19. Sequencing used immunoSEQ multiplex PCR; TCRdb keeps in-frame clones, though not all of them. The sample lists about 110,000 clones; over 55% were seen once. What was sequenced was peripheral blood. All receptors come from a human donor with acute or convalescent COVID-19. The donor label of this sample is uncertain.

This rearrangement joins TRBV9 to TRBJ2-2; possibly TRBD2 for D (5 bases). The CDR3 has 14 residues. With 4 bases removed from V and 7 bases from J, the gap between germline ends came to 14 bases. CDR1 and CDR2 (germline): SGDLS, YYNGEE. CDR3 nucleotides: TGTGCCAGCAGCCTACGCCGTGACTACGGGGAGCTGTTTTTT. Translated: CASSLRRDYGELFF.

CDR3 sequence: CASSTQDSMNTEAFF. The DNA of the CDR3 is TGTGCCAGCAGCACTCAAGACAGTATGAACACTGAAGCTTTCTTT. V is TRBV7-9 and J is TRBJ1-1; TRBD1 is a possible D gene (5 bases). The CDR3 consists of 15 residues. From germline, CDR1 is SEHNR and CDR2 FQNEAQ (reference sequence). The germline V and J ends were trimmed by 5 bases and 0 bases, with 13 bases remaining between them.

The CDR3 is CASSPSLSLDTPGNTIYF. CDR3 DNA: TGTGCCAGCTCACCATCTTTATCTCTGGACACTCCCGGAAACACCATATATTTT. The rearrangement joins TRBV18 to TRBJ1-3; perhaps TRBD1 as D (5 bases). The CDR3 totals 18 residues. The ends were cut back, 2 bases at V and 4 bases at J, with 21 bases in the middle. Germline V gives CDR1 KGHSH, CDR2 LQKENI.

V gene TRBV7-2 combines with J gene TRBJ2-1, with 8 positions matching TRBD2. With V trimmed by 0 bases and J by 6 bases, 7 bases remained unmatched. CDR1 and CDR2 from the germline V gene are SGHTA and FQGNSA. The CDR3 is 16 amino acids. Here the CDR3 reads CASSLAGAGGPNEQFF. The CDR3 region has the DNA TGTGCCAGCAGCTTAGCAGGGGCGGGGGGCCCCAATGAGCAGTTCTTC.

This clone was counted a single time. In DNA form, the CDR3 reads TGTGCCAGCCAACCCTGGGACAGGGGGGGAGATACGCAGTATTTT. Translation gives CASQPWDRGGDTQYF. V gene TRBV7-8 combines with J gene TRBJ2-3; 11 bases are shared with TRBD1. This CDR3 has 15 amino acids. The J segment lost 5 bases and the V segment lost 8 bases, leaving 9 bases of the junction unmatched. Germline CDR1 reads SGHVS; CDR2 reads FQNEAQ. Full variable domain (outside the CDR3, taken from reference TRBV7-8 and TRBJ2-3): GAGVSQSPRYKVAKRGQDVALRCDPISGHVSLFWYQQALGQGPEFLTYFQNEAQLDKSGLPSDRFFAERPEGSVSTLKIQRTQQEDSAVYLCASQPWDRGGDTQYFGPGTRLTVL.

There are a few counts of this clone. The chain joins TRBV30 to TRBJ1-3, with D tentatively TRBD1 (6 bases). Trimming removed 0 bases from V and 1 base from J, with 16 bases in between. This CDR3 is built from 17 residues. The V gene's germline CDR1 is GTSNPN and CDR2 SVGIG (reference sequence). The CDR3 nucleotides are TGTGCCTGGAGTGTATGGGGGCTTACACGATCTGGAAACACCATATATTTT. Translated, it gives CAWSVWGLTRSGNTIYF. Supplemented by reference TRBV30 and TRBJ1-3, the full variable domain reads SQTIHQWPATLVQPVGSPLSLECTVEGTSNPNLYWYRQAAGRGLQLLFYSVGIGQISSEVPQNLSASRPQDRQFILSSKKLLLSDSGFYLCAWSVWGLTRSGNTIYFGEGSWLTVV.

This clone was picked up one time. The chain employs TRBV20-1 and TRBJ1-2; maybe TRBD1 (6 bases). This CDR3 has 13 residues. V lost 3 bases, J lost 7 bases, and 15 bases lay in between. Germline CDR1 is DFQATT and CDR2 is SNEGSKA (reference sequence). CDR3 sequence: CSASWGQGRGYTF. The CDR3 nucleotides are TGCAGTGCTAGTTGGGGGCAGGGGCGTGGCTACACCTTC.

This chain joins TRBV13 and TRBJ1-1; weak D call: TRBD1 (6 bases). The germline CDR1 and CDR2 sequences are PRHDT and FYEKMQ (reference sequence). This CDR3 spans 14 amino acids. The V end lost 6 bases, the J end lost 0 bases, and 11 bases lay between the germline ends. This CDR3 is CASRRPGVNTEAFF. As DNA, the CDR3 is TGTGCCAGCAGACGGCCAGGGGTGAACACTGAAGCTTTCTTT.

This rearrangement joins TRBV28 to TRBJ2-5; D might be TRBD2 (5 bases). The germline CDR1 and CDR2 sequences are MDHEN and SYDVKM. The CDR3 totals 15 residues. The V gene lost 6 bases and the J gene lost 7 bases, with 21 bases spanning the gap. The CDR3: CASSLPGLAIVTQYF. In DNA form, the CDR3 reads TGTGCCAGCAGCCTTCCAGGCCTAGCTATTGTGACCCAGTACTTC. The full variable domain, with the rest looked up from reference TRBV28 and TRBJ2-5, is DVKVTQSSRYLVKRTGEKVFLECVQDMDHENMFWYRQDPGLGLRLIYFSYDVKMKEKGDIPEGYSVSREKKERFSLILESASTNQTSMYLCASSLPGLAIVTQYFGPGTRLLVL.

V gene TRBV27 combines with J gene TRBJ1-2; D unresolved. Trimming cost V 3 bases and J 6 bases, with 14 bases left between them. CDR3 size: 14 residues. Germline V gene sequence: CDR1 MNHEY, CDR2 SMNVEV (reference sequence). The CDR3 DNA reads TGTGCCAGCAGTTTGACGGGGTTGGCTAATGGCTACACCTTC. Its translation: CASSLTGLANGYTF.

The chain links TRBV28 to TRBJ2-1; 8 bases fit TRBD1. The J segment lost 0 bases and the V segment lost 10 bases, leaving 11 bases of the junction unmatched. CDR3 length: 16 residues. Germline V gives CDR1 MDHEN, CDR2 SYDVKM. For the CDR3, the DNA is TGTGCCAACCCAGATCAGGGGGCTAGCTCCTACAATGAGCAGTTCTTC. Protein product: CANPDQGASSYNEQFF.

The genes are TRBV3-1 (or the pseudogene TRBV3-2) and TRBJ1-6; 8 bases line up with TRBD1. The length of the CDR3 is 14 residues. Unmatched junction bases numbered 11, after V lost 7 bases and J lost 12 bases. CDR1 and CDR2 (germline): LGHDT, YNNKEL (reference sequence). In DNA, the CDR3 is TGTGCCAGCACCTTGACAGGGGCCCATCGACCCCTCCACTTT. Its translation is CASTLTGAHRPLHF.

This rearrangement joins TRBV5-4 to TRBJ2-5; D uncertain. V was trimmed by 0 bases and J by 3 bases, leaving 6 bases between them. CDR3 length equals 13 residues. CDR1 and CDR2 (germline): SGHNT, YYREEE (reference sequence). The CDR3 bases are TGTGCCAGCAGCTTGGTGCCTAAAGAGACCCAGTACTTC. This encodes CASSLVPKETQYF.

The chain links TRBV6-5 to TRBJ2-2; 11 bases match TRBD2. V lost 4 bases, J lost 6 bases, and 4 bases stayed unmatched. Germline lookup yields CDR1 MNHEY and CDR2 SVGAGI. The CDR3 is 15 residues long. CDR3 residues: CASSLAGGLSGELFF. CDR3 nucleotide sequence: TGTGCCAGCAGTTTAGCGGGGGGGCTTTCCGGGGAGCTGTTTTTT.

This rearrangement joins TRBV7-2 to TRBJ2-7, with D tentatively TRBD1 (5 bases). From germline, CDR1 is SGHTA and CDR2 FQGNSA. Trimming cost V 1 base and J 3 bases, with 13 bases left between them. CDR3 size: 15 residues. The CDR3 sequence: CASSLEGKPLYEQYF. In nucleotides, the CDR3 is TGTGCCAGCAGCTTAGAGGGGAAACCCCTCTACGAGCAGTACTTC. Combining the CDR3 with reference TRBV7-2 and TRBJ2-7 gives the whole variable domain GAGVSQSPSNKVTEKGKDVELRCDPISGHTALYWYRQSLGQGLEFLIYFQGNSAPDKSGLPSDRFSAERTGGSVSTLTIQRTQQEDSAVYLCASSLEGKPLYEQYFGPGTRLTVT.

The DNA for the CDR3 is TGTGCCAGCAGGGGGAACCTGGGGACAGGGGAATACAATGAGCAGTTCTTC. Protein sequence: CASRGNLGTGEYNEQFF. This rearrangement joins TRBV7-9 to TRBJ2-1, with 10 bases fitting TRBD1. Germline V lookup: CDR1 SEHNR, CDR2 FQNEAQ (reference sequence). CDR3 size: 17 residues. V trimming: 6 bases; J trimming: 4 bases; junction bases outside the gene matches: 12.

The V and J genes are TRBV12-5 and TRBJ1-3; 7 nucleotides agree with TRBD1. CDR1 is LGHNT and CDR2 is FRNRAP in the germline V gene. Trimming took 1 base from V and 0 from J; bases not matched to a gene: 9. The CDR3 contains 18 residues. CDR3 sequence (DNA): TGTGCTAGTGGTTTGGGTGGGCCCCGACAGGGCTCTGGAAACACCATATATTTT. It encodes CASGLGGPRQGSGNTIYF.

The rearrangement joins TRBV27 to TRBJ2-7; 7 bases are shared with TRBD2. J gave up 3 bases and V 0 bases, and 5 bases lay outside the gene matches. The CDR3 length is 15 residues. Germline V CDR1 and CDR2: MNHEY, SMNVEV (reference sequence). CDR3 residues: CASSLSRLAHYEQYV. Written as DNA, the CDR3 is TGTGCCAGCAGTTTATCCCGACTAGCTCACTACGAGCAGTACGTC.

This clone has just a few counts. In the same sample, other DNA sequences code for this CDR3. The CDR3 loop reads CAWAGGTDTQYF. The CDR3 DNA reads as TGTGCCTGGGCGGGGGGCACAGATACGCAGTATTTT. This chain uses TRBV30 with TRBJ2-3, with TRBD2 identical over 7 bases. This CDR3 is 12 amino acids long. The V gene end was trimmed by 5 bases and the J gene end by 1 base; junction bases not matched to a gene: 0. Germline CDR1 and CDR2: GTSNPN and SVGIG (reference sequence).

The chain joins TRBV30 to TRBJ2-5, with 11 bases that match TRBD1. From germline, CDR1 is GTSNPN and CDR2 SVGIG (reference sequence). The V gene end was trimmed by 1 base and the J gene end by 5 bases; junction bases not matched to a gene: 15. The CDR3 sequence is 18 residues long. The CDR3 coding sequence is TGTGCCTGGAGTGATCCAATAACAGGACAGGGGGCGAGGGAGACCCAGTACTTC. Amino acid sequence: CAWSDPITGQGARETQYF.

The rearrangement links TRBV18 to TRBJ1-3; no clear D gene. The CDR3 length is 15 residues. Germline V gene sequence: CDR1 KGHSH, CDR2 LQKENI. V dropped 5 bases and J dropped 4 bases, with 15 bases sitting between them. The CDR3 DNA reads TGTGCCAGCTCAGCGGGGATGGTAGGAGGAAACACCATATATTTT. Protein product: CASSAGMVGGNTIYF.

The rearrangement uses TRBV7-2 and TRBJ2-1; 9 bases map to TRBD2. With V trimmed by 6 bases and J by 8 bases, 11 bases remained unmatched. The CDR3 contains 15 residues. Per the germline V gene, CDR1 is SGHTA and CDR2 is FQGNSA. CDR3 DNA: TGTGCCAGCAGTTGGACTAGCGCGGGGAGGGATGAGCAGTTCTTC. This gives the protein CASSWTSAGRDEQFF.

This clone has a handful of counts. The V call is TRBV19, the J call TRBJ1-1; no clear D. This CDR3 spans 13 amino acids. The germline V gene encodes CDR1 LNHDA and CDR2 SQIVND (reference sequence). Trimming cost V 3 bases and J 1 base, with 6 bases left between them. The CDR3 sequence is CASSMSENTEAFF. CDR3 in DNA: TGTGCCAGTAGTATGTCAGAGAACACTGAAGCTTTCTTT. Using reference TRBV19 and TRBJ1-1 for the parts outside the CDR3, the full variable domain is DGGITQSPKYLFRKEGQNVTLSCEQNLNHDAMYWYRQDPGQGLRLIYYSQIVNDFQKGDIAEGYSVSREKKESFPLTVTSAQKNPTAFYLCASSMSENTEAFFGQGTRLTVV.